This entry is about one T cell receptor (beta chain). The antigen is undetermined. This sample is drawn from a study of CD8 T cells in ankylosing spondylitis. Findings of the study overall: Ankylosing spondylitis blood appeared to carry a characteristic TCR beta motif of roughly eight highly homologous variants. Disease-linked clones bore a CD8+ phenotype, appearing relatively rarely in peripheral blood. Matched ankylosing spondylitis synovial fluid reportedly showed significant enrichment of disease-linked clones.

In making TCR beta libraries, quantitative 5'-RACE with molecular barcodes was used. TCRdb reprocessed the 5' RACE reads with MiXCR, giving one entry per CDR3 protein. The repertoire includes 450,000 or so distinct CDR3 sequences, roughly 25% of them detected once, and 0.75% to 0.9% sits in the top ten. CDR3 length: 13 amino acids. Germline CDR1 reads MNHNY; CDR2 reads SVGAGI (reference sequence). The junction had 6 bases not matched to a gene; V was cut back by 7 bases and J by 6 bases. The genes are TRBV6-6 and TRBJ2-1; 7 positions agree with TRBD2. The source of this sequence is a male donor with ankylosing spondylitis. Sequencing used blood, either unsorted or a sorted T cell fraction (not recorded which). CDR3 sequence: CASKETSPNEQFF. CDR3 coding DNA: TGTGCCAGCAAGGAGACTAGCCCCAATGAGCAGTTCTTC.